This record concerns one T cell receptor beta chain sequence. The specificity of this receptor is unknown. Per-base qualities were not stored, and no clone one base away is much larger. These data are taken from a study of cytomegalovirus exposure and HLA in healthy donors (dated by TCRdb to 2017 to 2019). Background on the whole study: An earlier analysis of roughly 630 of the donors reported roughly 270 Gb of sequence data and approximately 110 million unique TCR beta sequences from about 200 million T cells. Every repertoire in the discovery cohort had been generated on one and the same sequencing platform. An earlier analysis of around 580 of the donors used high-throughput TCR beta sequencing to judge whether each TCR beta V gene segment behaved as functional or pseudogenic. Four to six DR-DQ haplotypes were handled as single units for association and clustering, since linkage in the cohort was strong. A separate validation cohort of some 130 different subjects was used in addition to the approximately 700-subject first cohort. A later analysis re-examined previously published TCR beta repertoires from around 670 donors and added high-resolution HLA genotyping to investigate patterns of TCR occurrence. In a later genetic analysis, genome-wide SNP genotypes for about three fifths of the roughly 670 donors were used, and that subset was treated as a discovery cohort. The later analysis used no new phenotypic data to find candidate immune exposures, relying instead on TCR beta sequences and their occurrence across donors. Using immunosequencing, the study profiled T cell repertoires from 666 subjects and related those repertoires to cytomegalovirus serostatus. HLA typing included class I and class II loci at four-digit resolution. Donor age, sex, ethnicity and CMV serostatus were compiled together with the repertoire data. The study aimed to test whether signatures of past pathogen exposure could be identified by cataloging public T cell receptors. Of the approximately 400 genotyped donors, 81% fell in the genetic ancestry cluster associated with self-reported Caucasian donors. To predict cytomegalovirus infection status, the study brought together high-throughput TCR immunosequencing, statistical association of individual TCRs with disease status, and machine learning. Among some 400 genotyped donors of the cohort, an average of about 240,000 unique TCR beta nucleotide sequences was sequenced per donor, of which 15% to 20% were non-productive. The number of donors typed differed by locus, with about 620-630 for A, B, C, DRB1 and DQB1, roughly 520 for DQA1, some 570 for DPA1, and around 430 for DPB1. An early release that covered about 600 HLA-typed donors contained approximately 300 gigabases of sequencing data and 75 million to 100 million unique TCR sequences.

The cohort consisted of hundreds of healthy bone marrow donors. Cohort members were all nominally healthy when sampled, although unrecorded immune exposures were likely present. The donor was CMV seronegative and belonged to the group of over 300 seronegative cohort members. Every donor gave a peripheral blood sample, and the peripheral blood mononuclear cells from that sample were used for TCR beta sequencing. Genomic DNA was extracted from the blood cell samples with the Qiagen DNeasy Blood Extraction Kit. The paper as a whole reports these results and caveats: Assigning TCR associations to individual alleles was difficult when HLA alleles, especially DR and DQ, strongly co-occurred. According to the authors, the approach could potentially be generalized to other disease states and immunological phenotypes. In an earlier analysis of some 550 of the donors, most TCR beta V segments were observed in productive rearrangements about 87% or about 30% of the time, broadly matching IMGT annotations. A cluster of highly shared sequence variants was judged likely to represent a technical artifact of the sequencing pipeline. In the study, approximately 160 TCR beta chains were listed as associated with cytomegalovirus. In a later analysis, several top co-occurrence clusters were reported to appear linked to parvovirus B19, influenza, CMV and Epstein-Barr virus. A later analysis found that HLA-associated TCR beta chains were more clonally expanded and had lower generation probabilities than equally common non-associated chains. Sequencing depth was assumed to be roughly uniform across donors in the presence/absence analyses, though that assumption may not hold. In both the original and validation cohorts, the classifier was reported to diagnose cytomegalovirus status with high specificity and sensitivity. For the cohort, immune exposure information was limited to CMV serostatus. Most CMV-associated TCR beta chains appeared to be HLA-restricted in a later analysis, and the HLA associations seemed to be driven largely by CMV exposure. In vitro tests confirmed that three of the cytomegalovirus-associated TCR beta chains recognize cytomegalovirus antigens. Correlated functional status among segregating V segments might be attributable to linkage disequilibrium, but an unknown experimental factor could not be ruled out. The 87-base-pair reads could not distinguish some IMGT-functional V segments, including TRBV6-2 and TRBV6-3, so those segments were excluded. A further reported finding was that TCR beta sequences accurately predicted the HLA-A and HLA-B alleles for most subjects in the first cohort. Compared with the approximately 720-donor mean, donors in an Asian-associated ancestry cluster had fewer N-insertions in productive TCRs, according to a later genetic analysis. In a later analysis, some 18,000 TCR beta sequences were associated with specific HLA alleles at a false discovery rate of 0.05. Because some donors lacked HLA typing at each locus, the association tests relied only on the typed subset. In a later analysis, the rate of TCR association differed among HLA loci, with DRB1 alleles having the most associated TCRs and HLA-C alleles having the fewest. The earlier analysis of 587 of the donors excluded around 17 rarely observed V segments, including chromosome 9 orphons, because counts were too low. While some public TCRs were present in many individuals, most TCR sequences turned up only very rarely across donors. V-gene and J-gene trimming of TCR beta chains was associated with a missense DCLRE1C variant in a later genetic analysis, and the association was replicated in an independent cohort. This cohort had only TCR beta chains sequenced, and the lack of alpha or paired-chain data limited which features could be detected.

Library construction relied on the immunoSEQ multiplex PCR assay. The multiplex PCR relied on a mix of 60 forward primers for TCR Vbeta segments and 13 reverse primers for TCR Jbeta segments. The CDR3 region of rearranged TCR beta genes was amplified from genomic DNA by a multiplex PCR assay. On the Illumina HiSeq System, the amplified TCR beta libraries were sequenced as 87-base-pair reads. On the authors' methods: A later analysis tallied approximately 87 million unique TCR beta chains across the 666 repertoires, and around 12 million of those chains were shared by two or more donors. To remove PCR and sequencing errors, raw reads were error-corrected and collapsed into unique sequences using a nearest-neighbor algorithm that merged closely related sequences. To assign V, D and J gene segments, CDR3 sequences were aligned to IMGT reference sequences. For a sequence to be retained, a match of at least six nucleotides to both a V gene segment and a J gene segment was required. Rearrangements were classified as productive when the CDR3 lacked stop codons and remained in frame with V and J, and all other rearrangements were classified as non-productive. Following IMGT convention, CDR3 was defined as the stretch from the second conserved V-encoded cysteine up to the conserved J-encoded phenylalanine. In an earlier analysis of just under 600 of the donors, sequences lacking an unambiguous match to a single V gene segment were excluded. In an earlier analysis of several hundred of the donors, a V segment was called functional when productive rearrangements were above 56.7%, and segregating when the standard deviation between donors exceeded 5%. A statistical classification framework was built to diagnose cytomegalovirus status from the catalog of TCR beta chain sequences. A later analysis assigned V and J genes by comparing TCR nucleotide sequences with IMGT/GENE-DB human TR gene sequences. Using the TCRdist pipeline, a later analysis assigned CDR3 sequences along with most-parsimonious VDJ recombination scenarios. In a later analysis, each TCR beta chain was defined by its CDR3 amino acid sequence together with its V-gene family, and reads lacking a unique V-gene family were excluded. A later analysis removed 550 to 700 highly shared, low-generation-probability nucleotide sequences to deal with suspected cross-contamination and a sequencing artifact. In a later analysis, a clonal expansion index for each public chain was calculated from normalized within-repertoire ranks of inferred template counts. In a later analysis, generation probabilities were computed using a VDJ recombination model fitted to out-of-frame rearrangements, and the results were checked against IGoR. In a later analysis, TCR-TCR, TCR-HLA and TCR-CMV co-occurrence was scored with hypergeometric tests, and a repertoire-size bias correction was applied to TCR pairs. To estimate false discovery rates, a later analysis permuted the HLA or CMV assignments 20 times. In a later analysis, co-occurring TCRs were grouped with DBSCAN, and TCRdist sequence similarity was added when clustering was performed within HLA-allele-positive subsets. Repertoires with fewer than 30,000 or more than 120,000 public chains were left out of co-occurrence clustering, as were roughly five repertoires with anomalous nucleotide sharing. This immuneACCESS table, as held by TCRdb, lists in-frame sequences with V and J called but not all clones. Of the missing ones, under half trace to an unresolved V gene in checked studies; the others have no known cause. V and J calls and clone size are given by that table; D and trimming were obtained from the DNA. Present in this sample are fewer than 300,000 clones, 80% of which were seen just once. The ten largest clones represent 0.3% of the sample.

Taken from cysteine to phenylalanine, the CDR3 has 16 residues. Only CDR3 DNA remains: 48 bases, in frame from the first base. The germline V end is reduced by 0 bases and the J end by 9 bases; junction bases left unmatched: 8. For CDR1 and CDR2, the germline V gene lists MNHEY and SVGAGI. The sequence joins TRBV6-5 to TRBJ2-1; TRBD2 lines up with 10 middle nucleotides. Sequences were obtained from PBMCs. This receptor was identified in a girl aged 2 to 9 in good health and CMV-seronegative. The encoded CDR3 is CASSYSSSGRATEQFF. The nucleotides are TGTGCCAGCAGTTACTCGTCGAGCGGGAGGGCCACTGAGCAGTTCTTC.